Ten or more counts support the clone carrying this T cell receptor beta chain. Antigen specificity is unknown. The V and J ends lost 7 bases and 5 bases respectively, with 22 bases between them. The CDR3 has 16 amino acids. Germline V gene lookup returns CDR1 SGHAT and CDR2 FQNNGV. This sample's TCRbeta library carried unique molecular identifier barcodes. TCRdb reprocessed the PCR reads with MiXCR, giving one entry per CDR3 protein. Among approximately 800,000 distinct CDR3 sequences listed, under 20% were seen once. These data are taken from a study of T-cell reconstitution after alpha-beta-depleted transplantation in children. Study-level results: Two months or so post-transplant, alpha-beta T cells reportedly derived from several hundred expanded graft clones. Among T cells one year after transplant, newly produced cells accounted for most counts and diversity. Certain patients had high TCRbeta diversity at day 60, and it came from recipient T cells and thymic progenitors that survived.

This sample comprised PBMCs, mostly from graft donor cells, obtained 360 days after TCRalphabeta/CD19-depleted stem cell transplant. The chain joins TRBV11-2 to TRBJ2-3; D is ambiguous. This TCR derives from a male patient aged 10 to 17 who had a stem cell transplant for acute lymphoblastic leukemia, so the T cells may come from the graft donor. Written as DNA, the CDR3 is TGTGCCAGCATCCTGCCCCCCGTCCCGGAGCGAGATACGCAGTATTTT. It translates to CASILPPVPERDTQYF.